The clone carrying this T cell receptor (beta chain) was observed a handful of times. Its matching antigen is unknown. From the 5' RACE reads, TCRdb called clonotypes with MiXCR, one entry per CDR3 protein. The data contain 75,000 to 85,000 distinct CDR3 sequences, approximately 20% of them singletons. Regarding time point: sample taken at primary tumor resection. Tumor, nontumor lung or frozen PBMC supplied whole RNA, sequenced without sorting. The donors, around 72 patients with untreated early-stage non-small cell lung cancer, provided the samples. The CDR3 is made up of 14 amino acids. Per germline, CDR1 MNHEY and CDR2 SVGEGT. With 7 bases removed from V and 0 bases from J, the gap between germline ends came to 12 bases. The data are from a study of spatial heterogeneity in lung cancer. Study-wide background: Detection consistently yielded more beta chains than alpha chains. Whole-study findings and limits: There were more appearances of ubiquitous expanded tumor TCRs in blood at resection than at follow-up.

The J gene is TRBJ1-1, the V gene TRBV6-2 or TRBV6-3, with a weak D call TRBD1 (6 bases). This receptor was obtained from a male donor with early-stage non-small cell lung cancer. The sequenced sample was PBMCs, obtained at surgery. CDR3: CASNQQGMNTEAFF. In DNA, the CDR3 is TGTGCCAGCAACCAACAGGGCATGAACACTGAAGCTTTCTTT.